This TCR beta chain was sequenced in a study of blood T cells in healthy people across ages. Whole-study context: Per two T cells, about one barcoded beta molecule was captured through template switching.

The length of the CDR3 is 13 residues. V lost 8 bases and J lost 1, with 11 bases in between. Germline loops: CDR1 SEHNR, CDR2 FQNEAQ (reference sequence). The second PCR ran roughly 7 to 12 cycles with a sample-barcoded 5' primer and J-beta primers. Every molecule of cDNA carried a tag from a template-switch adaptor with 12 random nucleotides. TCRdb independently ran MiXCR on the 5' RACE reads; one entry per CDR3 protein. This sample has about 1,800,000 distinct CDR3 sequences, with 28% found just once. Whole-study findings and limits: Aged donors had fewer naive CD4+ cells and lower diversity than long-lived donors.

In this sample, this clonotype turned up a few times. The antigen is unknown. This TCR derives from a woman younger than 45 in good health. The rearrangement links TRBV7-9 to TRBJ1-2; weak D call: TRBD1 (5 bases). Sequencing input: blood. The DNA of the CDR3 is TGTGCCAGCGGGGGAGTCCATAACTATGGCTACACCTTC. It codes for CASGGVHNYGYTF.